The 21 T cell receptor beta chains below come from one sample, sequenced in a study of shared clonotypes between healthy human individuals. Sequenced by immunoSEQ multiplex PCR; TCRdb stores in-frame clones only, minus some. Counted here are over 850,000 clones, more than 75% occurring once; the ten biggest clones make up approximately 0.52%. The specimen sequenced was memory CD4+ T cells from PBMCs. Subset indicated: CD45RA-negative fraction. The receptor set was obtained from a man aged 18-30 years in good health. Some clones in this sample may be carry-over from other donors' samples.

V and J are TRBV5-1 and TRBJ1-4; 7 nucleotides align to TRBD1. Germline V gene data show CDR1 as SGHRS and CDR2 as YFSETQ. Trimming removed 0 bases from V and 6 bases from J; junction bases left unmatched: 5. This CDR3 has 15 residues. The chain's CDR3 is CASSLAGTVDEKLFF. The CDR3 DNA reads as TGCGCCAGCAGCTTGGCCGGGACAGTCGATGAAAAACTGTTTTTT.

The chain carries TRBV10-3 and TRBJ2-7, with 8 bases lining up with TRBD1. Germline V gives CDR1 ENHRY, CDR2 SYGVKD. The junction had 8 bases not matched to a gene; V was cut back by 6 bases and J by 4 bases. The CDR3 consists of 14 residues. CDR3 sequence (DNA): TGTGCCATCAGGAGTGGGACAGGAGAATACGAGCAGTACTTC. This sequence encodes CAIRSGTGEYEQYF.

J is TRBJ2-5 and V is TRBV9; 7 bases are shared with TRBD2. The CDR3 totals 14 residues. V dropped 4 bases and J dropped 0; count of bases not matched to a gene: 3. Germline CDR1 and CDR2: SGDLS and YYNGEE. CDR3 in DNA: TGTGCCAGCAGCCCTGGGACTAACCAAGAGACCCAGTACTTC. This sequence encodes CASSPGTNQETQYF. Drawing the rest from reference TRBV9 and TRBJ2-5, the complete variable domain is DSGVTQTPKHLITATGQRVTLRCSPRSGDLSVYWYQQSLDQGLQFLIQYYNGEERAKGNILERFSAQQFPDLHSELNLSSLELGDSALYFCASSPGTNQETQYFGPGTRLLVL.

The chain links TRBV28 to TRBJ1-4; 7 nucleotides align to TRBD1. The CDR3 contains 15 residues. The trim removed 6 bases at V and 8 bases at J, leaving 12 bases unmatched. The germline V gene encodes CDR1 MDHEN and CDR2 SYDVKM. CDR3 sequence reads: CASRSNRGGEEKLFF. Written as DNA, the CDR3 is TGTGCCAGCAGGTCTAACAGGGGCGGCGAAGAAAAACTGTTTTTT.

V usage is TRBV19 and J usage is TRBJ1-3; D not resolved. The CDR3 covers 16 residues. Trimming took off 7 bases at V and 1 base at J, with 17 bases between the two ends. The germline V gene has CDR1 LNHDA and CDR2 SQIVND (reference sequence). This chain's CDR3 is CASTEGRTPSGNTIYF. CDR3 in DNA: TGTGCCAGTACCGAGGGCAGAACCCCGTCTGGAAACACCATATATTTT.

This chain connects TRBV11-3 to TRBJ2-1; TRBD2 aligns across 11 bases. Germline loops: CDR1 SGHNT, CDR2 YENEEA. With V trimmed by 1 base and J by 9 bases, 5 bases remained unmatched. This CDR3 contains 15 residues. The DNA of the CDR3 is TGTGCCAGCAGCTTAGCTAGCGGGAGGATGGGTGAGCAGTTCTTC. Its protein product is CASSLASGRMGEQFF.

The V and J genes are TRBV11-2 and TRBJ1-5; a weak D match, TRBD1 (6 bases). Trimming removed 5 bases at V and 4 bases at J, with 9 bases between. The germline V gene has CDR1 SGHAT and CDR2 FQNNGV. CDR3 size: 13 residues. In DNA, the CDR3 is TGTGCCAGCAGCCCGGACAGAAATCAGCCCCAGCATTTT. Encoded protein: CASSPDRNQPQHF.

The chain uses TRBV6-7 and TRBJ2-2; D not resolved. TRBV6-7 is placed among ORFs of uncertain function. Trimming removed 8 bases from V and 3 bases from J, with 13 bases in between. This CDR3 is built from 14 residues. The DNA of the CDR3 is TGTGCCAGCCGGACGTGGGCGGACACCGGGGAGCTGTTTTTT. Amino acid sequence: CASRTWADTGELFF.

This clone was seen a handful of times. The V and J genes are TRBV11-2 and TRBJ2-1; D remains ambiguous. The CDR3 consists of 12 residues. Germline V CDR1 and CDR2: SGHAT, FQNNGV. The V and J ends lost 3 bases and 9 bases respectively, with 9 bases between them. The CDR3 nucleotides read TGTGCCAGCAGCTTTAGCATTGGTGAGCAGTTCTTC. This codes for CASSFSIGEQFF.

This clone was counted only a few times. The chain has TRBV5-1 and TRBJ2-5; possible D gene TRBD2, 6 bases. V lost 5 bases and J 5 bases, leaving 19 bases between the germline ends. The germline gives CDR1 SGHRS, CDR2 YFSETQ. The CDR3 covers 15 residues. The CDR3 nucleotides are TGCGCCAGCAGTCCGGGACCTGGGGAGGTGGAGACCCAGTACTTC. Translated: CASSPGPGEVETQYF.

The CDR3 sequence: CASSQVGPPGYEQYF. In DNA form, the CDR3 reads TGTGCCAGCAGCCAAGTGGGACCCCCAGGCTACGAGCAGTACTTC. The J gene is TRBJ2-7, the V gene TRBV4-2, with D tentatively TRBD1 or TRBD2 (5 bases each). V was cut by 1 base and J by 3 bases, with 13 bases left in between. The CDR3 extends over 15 amino acids. CDR1 and CDR2 (germline): LGHNA, YNFKEQ.

This clone came up once. The chain links TRBV7-7 to TRBJ2-1; possibly TRBD2 for D (7 bases). Germline lookup yields CDR1 SSHAT and CDR2 FNYEAQ (reference sequence). The CDR3 totals 15 residues. Trimming took off 1 base at V and 4 bases at J, with 11 bases between the two ends. As DNA, the CDR3 is TGTGCCAGCAGCTTAGAGGGAGGGGGGTACAATGAGCAGTTCTTC. It specifies CASSLEGGGYNEQFF.

A few counts support this clone. The chain uses TRBV2 and TRBJ1-5; D call uncertain. V was cut by 8 bases and J by 2 bases, with 7 bases left in between. This CDR3 contains 12 residues. The germline gives CDR1 SNHLY, CDR2 FYNNEI. This chain's CDR3 is CASCAGNQPQHF. Here the CDR3 DNA reads TGTGCCAGCTGTGCGGGCAATCAGCCCCAGCATTTT. Full variable domain (rest looked up from reference TRBV2 and TRBJ1-5): EPEVTQTPSHQVTQMGQEVILRCVPISNHLYFYWYRQILGQKVEFLVSFYNNEISEKSEIFDDQFSVERPDGSNFTLKIRSTKLEDSAMYFCASCAGNQPQHFGDGTRLSIL.

CDR3: CASRAWGTDGYTF. CDR3 nucleotide sequence: TGTGCCAGCAGGGCCTGGGGGACAGATGGCTACACCTTC. The chain combines TRBV6-5 with TRBJ1-2, with 7 nucleotides matching TRBD1. Germline CDR1 and CDR2: MNHEY and SVGAGI. Losses at the gene ends were 6 bases for V and 6 bases for J; bases not matched to a gene: 7. The CDR3 is 13 amino acids.

In nucleotides, the CDR3 is TGTGCCAGTACTCGGGGAAGCAATCAGCCCCAGCATTTT. Amino acids: CASTRGSNQPQHF. V and J are TRBV28 and TRBJ1-5; D gene uncertain. V was pared by 9 bases and J by 1 base, with 10 bases between. This CDR3 contains 13 residues. Germline CDR1 MDHEN, CDR2 SYDVKM.

This clone has only a few counts. The chain has TRBV9 and TRBJ2-7, with D unclear. V was shortened by 3 bases and J by 7 bases, with 14 bases between the two germline ends. Looked up from germline, CDR1 is SGDLS and CDR2 is YYNGEE. The CDR3 has 13 amino acids. CDR3 in DNA: TGTGCCAGCAGCGCTATGGATATTGGGGAGCAGTACTTC. It translates to CASSAMDIGEQYF.

V and J are TRBV28 and TRBJ1-5, with 7 bases matching TRBD1. This CDR3 has 14 residues. Looked up from germline, CDR1 is MDHEN and CDR2 is SYDVKM. V shed 2 bases and J 7 bases; nucleotides not matched to a gene: 5. DNA for the CDR3: TGTGCCAGCAGTTTAGGTAGGGGGCGGCAGCCCCAGCATTTT. It is translated as CASSLGRGRQPQHF. The full variable domain, in which reference TRBV28 and TRBJ1-5 provide the parts outside the CDR3, is DVKVTQSSRYLVKRTGEKVFLECVQDMDHENMFWYRQDPGLGLRLIYFSYDVKMKEKGDIPEGYSVSREKKERFSLILESASTNQTSMYLCASSLGRGRQPQHFGDGTRLSIL.

The gene calls are TRBV6-6 and TRBJ2-7; 7 positions agree with TRBD1. Germline assignment: CDR1 MNHNY and CDR2 SVGAGI (reference sequence). V lost 4 bases and J lost 6; bases outside the gene matches: 3. CDR3 length equals 12 residues. DNA of the CDR3: TGTGCCAGCAGTTCCACAGGGGTCGAGCAGTACTTC. This gives the protein CASSSTGVEQYF.

The J gene is TRBJ1-1, the V gene TRBV6-5; D is ambiguous. Between the trimmed V and J ends, which lost 5 bases and 1 base, there was a span of 14 bases. Germline loops: CDR1 MNHEY, CDR2 SVGAGI. The CDR3 has 15 amino acids. This CDR3 is CASSPTRTSNTEAFF. CDR3 DNA sequence: TGTGCCAGCAGTCCCACCCGAACGTCGAACACTGAAGCTTTCTTT.

J is TRBJ2-1 and V is TRBV18; 11 nucleotides align to TRBD2. The CDR3 is made up of 17 amino acids. Germline V gives CDR1 KGHSH, CDR2 LQKENI. V shed 4 bases, J shed 15 bases, and the junction held 20 bases outside the gene matches. The CDR3 sequence is CASSRKGTSGFQTKGFF. The DNA of the CDR3 is TGTGCCAGCTCACGGAAGGGGACTAGCGGATTCCAGACTAAGGGGTTCTTC.

This chain joins TRBV7-6 and TRBJ2-2, with D hard to call. Trimming removed 5 bases from V and 6 bases from J, with 13 bases in between. The CDR3 runs 14 residues. Germline V CDR1 and CDR2: SGHVS, FNYEAQ. CDR3 DNA sequence: TGTGCCAGCAGCCTAGGGCCTAACTCCGGGGAGCTGTTTTTT. It translates to CASSLGPNSGELFF.